Shown below are 31 T cell receptor beta chains from a single sample sequenced in a study of blood T cell repertoires in COVID-19. Profiled with immunoSEQ multiplex PCR; TCRdb holds only in-frame clones, not every one. The sample consists of about 200,000 clones, more than 70% of them appearing once. The sequencing sample was made of peripheral blood. The receptors come from a man aged 18 to 29 with active or convalescent COVID-19.

This clone came up once. The gene calls are TRBV30 and TRBJ2-5; 9 positions agree with TRBD1. Germline loops: CDR1 GTSNPN, CDR2 SVGIG (reference sequence). After removal of 4 bases from V and 8 bases from J, the junction contained 8 bases not matched to a gene. CDR3 length: 13 amino acids. The CDR3 here is CAWMVGQGITQYF. CDR3 in DNA: TGTGCCTGGATGGTAGGACAGGGGATTACCCAGTACTTC.

The rearrangement joins TRBV11-2 to TRBJ1-1; 10 bases are shared with TRBD1. From germline, CDR1 is SGHAT and CDR2 FQNNGV. There are 15 residues in the CDR3. With V trimmed by 5 bases and J by 2 bases, 5 bases remained unmatched. The CDR3 region is CASSPRTGGNTEAFF. CDR3 DNA: TGTGCCAGCAGCCCCAGGACAGGGGGAAACACTGAAGCTTTCTTT.

The chain carries TRBV28 and TRBJ2-7; no reliable D call. V dropped 3 bases and J dropped 0 bases, with 9 bases sitting between them. CDR3 length: 14 amino acids. In germline, CDR1 is MDHEN, CDR2 SYDVKM. As DNA, the CDR3 is TGTGCCAGCAGTTTGGCTCAGGTCTCCTACGAGCAGTACTTC. It encodes CASSLAQVSYEQYF.

To note about this clone: The same CDR3 is also encoded by other DNA sequences in this sample. The chain has TRBV15 and TRBJ1-3, with a weak D call TRBD1 (6 bases). The CDR3 is made up of 15 amino acids. Germline V lookup: CDR1 LNHNV, CDR2 YYDKDF (reference sequence). V shed 0 bases and J shed 4 bases, with 10 bases lying between them. CDR3 protein: CATSRDGQSGNTIYF. The CDR3 coding sequence is TGTGCCACCAGCAGAGATGGACAGTCGGGAAACACCATATATTTT. Filled out from reference TRBV15 and TRBJ1-3, the complete variable domain reads DAMVIQNPRYQVTQFGKPVTLSCSQTLNHNVMYWYQQKSSQAPKLLFHYYDKDFNNEADTPDNFQSRRPNTSFCFLDIRSPGLGDTAMYLCATSRDGQSGNTIYFGEGSWLTVV.

The V call is TRBV5-6, the J call TRBJ2-1; 8 bases are shared with TRBD2. This CDR3 spans 13 amino acids. V trimming: 4 bases; J trimming: 8 bases; junction bases outside the gene matches: 5. The germline V gene has CDR1 SGHDT and CDR2 YYEEEE. CDR3 nucleotides: TGTGCCAGCAGCCAGTTAGCGGGATATGAGCAGTTCTTC. Translating gives CASSQLAGYEQFF.

The chain recombines TRBV5-6 with TRBJ1-5, with 7 bases aligning to TRBD1. Germline CDR1 SGHDT, CDR2 YYEEEE. CDR3 size: 18 residues. Losses at the gene ends were 3 bases for V and 2 bases for J; bases not matched to a gene: 14. The CDR3 sequence: CASSSLGSGGMGNQPQHF. CDR3 nucleotides: TGTGCCAGCAGCTCCCTCGGGTCAGGGGGAATGGGCAATCAGCCCCAGCATTTT.

The chain carries TRBV2 and TRBJ1-5; 9 bases align to TRBD1. Per the germline V gene, CDR1 is SNHLY and CDR2 is FYNNEI. CDR3 length: 18 amino acids. With 5 bases clipped from V and 0 bases from J, the junction kept 11 bases outside the gene matches. CDR3 loop: CASSSRDRDPYSNQPQHF. CDR3 coding DNA: TGTGCCAGCAGTAGCCGGGACAGGGACCCTTATAGCAATCAGCCCCAGCATTTT.

The rearrangement uses TRBV4-3 and TRBJ2-3; possible D gene TRBD2, 6 bases. V was trimmed by 0 bases and J by 5 bases, leaving 15 bases between them. Germline CDR1 LGHNA, CDR2 YSLEER. The CDR3 extends over 16 amino acids. The DNA of the CDR3 is TGCGCCAGCAGCCAAGAGGGAACTAGCTTGGTAGATACGCAGTATTTT. This translates into CASSQEGTSLVDTQYF.

CDR3 in amino acids: CASRRTSGSSYNEQFF. Written as DNA, the CDR3 is TGTGCCAGCAGGCGGACTAGCGGGAGCTCCTACAATGAGCAGTTCTTC. V is TRBV5-4 and J is TRBJ2-1; 13 bases match TRBD2. V lost 5 bases to trimming and J lost 0 bases; unmatched junction nucleotides: 2. CDR1 and CDR2 from the germline V gene are SGHNT and YYREEE (reference sequence). This CDR3 has 16 residues.

This clone came up once. The chain joins TRBV5-1 to TRBJ2-3; 8 nucleotides match TRBD2. This CDR3 is built from 16 residues. CDR1 and CDR2 (germline): SGHRS, YFSETQ. V shed 0 bases and J 4 bases; nucleotides not matched to a gene: 7. In DNA form, the CDR3 reads TGCGCCAGCAGCTTGGAAGCGGGAGTTCGCGCAGATACGCAGTATTTT. This encodes CASSLEAGVRADTQYF. The variable domain in full, completed from reference TRBV5-1 and TRBJ2-3, reads KAGVTQTPRYLIKTRGQQVTLSCSPISGHRSVSWYQQTPGQGLQFLFEYFSETQRNKGNFPGRFSGRQFSNSRSEMNVSTLELGDSALYLCASSLEAGVRADTQYFGPGTRLTVL.

The chain is built from TRBV5-1 and TRBJ1-1, with 9 nucleotides matching TRBD1. The CDR3 runs to 16 residues. Germline lookup yields CDR1 SGHRS and CDR2 YFSETQ. V was pared by 5 bases and J by 0 bases, with 8 bases of the junction left unmatched. CDR3 protein: CASSLTGGNMNTEAFF. The DNA of the CDR3 is TGCGCCAGCAGTCTTACAGGGGGCAACATGAACACTGAAGCTTTCTTT.

This clone was seen once. The rearrangement uses TRBV4-2 and TRBJ2-1, with 8 bases fitting TRBD2. The CDR3 runs 18 residues. CDR1 and CDR2 (germline): LGHNA, YNFKEQ. The V gene end was trimmed by 0 bases and the J gene end by 0 bases; junction bases not matched to a gene: 7. The CDR3 spells CASSQEAGGGSSYNEQFF. CDR3 DNA sequence: TGTGCCAGCAGCCAAGAGGCGGGGGGCGGGAGCTCCTACAATGAGCAGTTCTTC.

The genes are TRBV3-1 (or the pseudogene TRBV3-2) and TRBJ2-3; D is possibly TRBD2 (6 bases). V lost 1 base and J lost 0, with 14 bases in between. In germline, CDR1 is LGHDT, CDR2 YNNKEL (reference sequence). CDR3 length: 17 amino acids. CDR3 sequence: CASSQGGSRGSTDTQYF. DNA for the CDR3: TGTGCCAGCAGCCAAGGAGGTAGTCGGGGGAGCACAGATACGCAGTATTTT.

There are a few counts of this clone. The V call is TRBV7-9, the J call TRBJ1-3, with D maybe TRBD1 (6 bases). In germline, CDR1 is SEHNR, CDR2 FQNEAQ (reference sequence). This CDR3 is 16 amino acids long. The V end lost 1 base, the J end lost 4 bases, and 14 bases lay between the germline ends. CDR3 residues: CASSLGVQGTGNTIYF. CDR3 DNA sequence: TGTGCCAGCAGCTTAGGAGTCCAGGGGACCGGAAACACCATATATTTT.

V and J are TRBV6-6 and TRBJ2-1, with D possibly being TRBD1 (6 bases). V lost 7 bases, J lost 0 bases, and 13 bases lay in between. The CDR3 sequence is 15 residues long. Germline lookup yields CDR1 MNHNY and CDR2 SVGAGI (reference sequence). The CDR3 spells CASNQQGSSYNEQFF. CDR3 bases: TGTGCCAGCAACCAACAGGGAAGCTCCTACAATGAGCAGTTCTTC.

The chain uses TRBV29-1 and TRBJ1-4; maybe TRBD1 (6 bases). Germline-derived CDR1 and CDR2 are SQVTM and ANQGSEA. Between the trimmed V and J ends, which lost 6 bases and 0 bases, there was a span of 11 bases. The length of the CDR3 is 14 residues. The CDR3 region has the DNA TGCAGCGTATCAACAGGGCCAACTAATGAAAAACTGTTTTTT. Its protein is CSVSTGPTNEKLFF.

The rearrangement links TRBV27 to TRBJ2-3; 8 bases map to TRBD1. Germline assignment: CDR1 MNHEY and CDR2 SMNVEV (reference sequence). V shed 5 bases and J 4 bases; nucleotides not matched to a gene: 8. This CDR3 is 15 amino acids long. CDR3 amino acids: CASSRTTGAPDTQYF. The CDR3 DNA sequence: TGTGCCAGCAGTCGGACGACAGGGGCGCCAGATACGCAGTATTTT.

The V gene is TRBV11-2, the J gene TRBJ2-7; 10 positions agree with TRBD1. CDR1 and CDR2 (germline): SGHAT, FQNNGV. The V segment lost 4 bases and the J segment 2 bases; nucleotides outside the gene matches: 5. CDR3 size: 15 residues. In DNA form, the CDR3 reads TGTGCCAGCAGCTGGGACAGGGGAAACCCCTACGAGCAGTACTTC. Protein product: CASSWDRGNPYEQYF. Looking up the rest from reference TRBV11-2 and TRBJ2-7 gives the full variable domain: EAGVAQSPRYKIIEKRQSVAFWCNPISGHATLYWYQQILGQGPKLLIQFQNNGVVDDSQLPKDRFSAERLKGVDSTLKIQPAKLEDSAVYLCASSWDRGNPYEQYFGPGTRLTVT.

The chain uses TRBV30 and TRBJ2-3; 9 bases are a match to TRBD2. CDR1 is GTSNPN, CDR2 SVGIG, per germline (reference sequence). V lost 2 bases, J lost 2 bases, and 5 bases stayed unmatched. The CDR3 has 15 amino acids. In nucleotides, the CDR3 is TGTGCCTGGAGTTACGGCGGGGGGGCCACAGATACGCAGTATTTT. Translating gives CAWSYGGGATDTQYF. Supplemented by reference TRBV30 and TRBJ2-3, the full variable domain reads SQTIHQWPATLVQPVGSPLSLECTVEGTSNPNLYWYRQAAGRGLQLLFYSVGIGQISSEVPQNLSASRPQDRQFILSSKKLLLSDSGFYLCAWSYGGGATDTQYFGPGTRLTVL.

The chain uses TRBV6-5 and TRBJ2-7, with TRBD2 matching 7 bases. Germline CDR1 is MNHEY and CDR2 is SVGAGI. With 7 bases clipped from V and 2 bases from J, the junction kept 11 bases outside the gene matches. The CDR3 length is 15 residues. CDR3 coding DNA: TGTGCCAGCATCCCTTCGGGGAGGGGAACCTACGAGCAGTACTTC. This sequence encodes CASIPSGRGTYEQYF.

The chain recombines TRBV7-9 with TRBJ1-2, with 7 bases matching TRBD1. CDR1 is SEHNR and CDR2 is FQNEAQ in the germline V gene (reference sequence). The CDR3 length is 14 residues. Trimming at V came to 5 bases and at J to 3 bases, leaving 6 bases not matched to a gene. The DNA for the CDR3 is TGTGCCAGCAGCCCAACGACAGGGTACTATGGCTACACCTTC. As protein: CASSPTTGYYGYTF.

V and J are TRBV4-3 and TRBJ2-3; 7 nucleotides line up with TRBD2. V lost 1 base and J lost 1; bases outside the gene matches: 2. This CDR3 is built from 15 residues. Germline assignment: CDR1 LGHNA and CDR2 YSLEER. The CDR3 reads CASSQVGGGTDTQYF. Here the CDR3 DNA reads TGCGCCAGCAGCCAAGTGGGAGGGGGCACAGATACGCAGTATTTT.

The chain combines TRBV7-9 with TRBJ1-4; 8 bases match TRBD1. CDR1 SEHNR and CDR2 FQNEAQ come from the germline V gene (reference sequence). CDR3 length: 14 amino acids. Unmatched junction bases numbered 2, after V lost 2 bases and J lost 6 bases. As DNA, the CDR3 is TGTGCCAGCAGCTTAACGACAGGGGATGAAAAACTGTTTTTT. Protein sequence: CASSLTTGDEKLFF. Variable domain in full (rest from reference TRBV7-9 and TRBJ1-4): DTGVSQNPRHKITKRGQNVTFRCDPISEHNRLYWYRQTLGQGPEFLTYFQNEAQLEKSRLLSDRFSAERPKGSFSTLEIQRTEQGDSAMYLCASSLTTGDEKLFFGSGTQLSVL.

The chain uses TRBV5-4 and TRBJ2-2; perhaps TRBD2 as D (5 bases). The CDR3 runs 12 residues. Trimming shortened V by 3 bases and J by 6 bases, and 6 bases separated the two germline ends. Germline V gene lookup returns CDR1 SGHNT and CDR2 YYREEE (reference sequence). Here the CDR3 DNA reads TGTGCCAGCAGCTGGAGGTCCGGGGAGCTGTTTTTT. Its protein product is CASSWRSGELFF. Filled out from reference TRBV5-4 and TRBJ2-2, the complete variable domain reads ETGVTQSPTHLIKTRGQQVTLRCSSQSGHNTVSWYQQALGQGPQFIFQYYREEENGRGNFPPRFSGLQFPNYSSELNVNALELDDSALYLCASSWRSGELFFGEGSRLTVL.

This clone was recorded once. This chain uses TRBV7-9 with TRBJ2-3, with 9 positions matching TRBD2. Losses at the gene ends were 1 base for V and 7 bases for J; bases not matched to a gene: 6. The CDR3 loop spans 15 amino acids. CDR1 SEHNR and CDR2 FQNEAQ come from the germline V gene (reference sequence). The chain's CDR3 is CASSLVSSGDYTQYF. As DNA, the CDR3 is TGTGCCAGCAGCTTAGTTTCTAGCGGGGACTATACGCAGTATTTT. Filled out from reference TRBV7-9 and TRBJ2-3, the complete variable domain reads DTGVSQNPRHKITKRGQNVTFRCDPISEHNRLYWYRQTLGQGPEFLTYFQNEAQLEKSRLLSDRFSAERPKGSFSTLEIQRTEQGDSAMYLCASSLVSSGDYTQYFGPGTRLTVL.

This clone showed up just once. The chain links TRBV11-1 to TRBJ2-3; 9 bases align to TRBD1. The CDR3 extends over 16 amino acids. Germline CDR1 and CDR2: SGHAT and FQDESV (reference sequence). J lost 0 bases, V lost 5 bases, and 6 bases had no gene match. CDR3: CASSPRDRASTDTQYF. In DNA form, the CDR3 reads TGTGCCAGCAGCCCACGGGACAGGGCTAGCACAGATACGCAGTATTTT.

The rearrangement links TRBV27 to TRBJ2-3; 10 positions match TRBD2. Germline V CDR1 and CDR2: MNHEY, SMNVEV (reference sequence). This CDR3 spans 17 amino acids. V gave up 4 bases and J gave up 0 bases; unmatched junction bases: 7. This CDR3 reads CASSSALAGLSTDTQYF. CDR3 coding DNA: TGTGCCAGCAGTTCCGCACTAGCGGGGCTTAGCACAGATACGCAGTATTTT.

There are many counts of this clone. The same CDR3 arises from other DNA sequences in this sample as well. This chain joins TRBV11-2 and TRBJ2-7; possibly TRBD1 for D (5 bases). The V and J ends lost 4 bases and 3 bases respectively, with 7 bases between them. The germline gives CDR1 SGHAT, CDR2 FQNNGV. The CDR3 extends over 12 amino acids. In nucleotides, the CDR3 is TGTGCCAGCAGCTCTCAGGGCTACGAGCAGTACTTC. It specifies CASSSQGYEQYF. Filled out from reference TRBV11-2 and TRBJ2-7, the complete variable domain reads EAGVAQSPRYKIIEKRQSVAFWCNPISGHATLYWYQQILGQGPKLLIQFQNNGVVDDSQLPKDRFSAERLKGVDSTLKIQPAKLEDSAVYLCASSSQGYEQYFGPGTRLTVT.

This clone has more than one count but fewer than ten. The rearrangement uses TRBV11-2 and TRBJ2-1; TRBD2 matches at 8 bases. The CDR3 length is 15 residues. The V segment lost 5 bases and the J segment 7 bases; nucleotides outside the gene matches: 10. The V gene's germline CDR1 is SGHAT and CDR2 FQNNGV. The CDR3 spells CASSDAGTRSNEQFF. The CDR3 DNA reads as TGTGCCAGCAGCGACGCCGGGACTAGATCGAATGAGCAGTTCTTC.

This chain connects TRBV19 to TRBJ2-5, with TRBD2 matching over 15 bases. CDR1 LNHDA and CDR2 SQIVND come from the germline V gene (reference sequence). J gave up 5 bases and V 4 bases, and 14 bases lay outside the gene matches. CDR3 length: 19 amino acids. Here the CDR3 reads CASSKKGLAGGQGRETQYF. The CDR3 DNA follows: TGTGCCAGTAGTAAAAAAGGACTAGCGGGGGGGCAGGGGCGTGAGACCCAGTACTTC.

This clone was seen a handful of times. The chain joins TRBV2 to TRBJ2-7; D may be TRBD1 (5 bases). The CDR3 is made up of 13 amino acids. Germline loops: CDR1 SNHLY, CDR2 FYNNEI. The V and J ends lost 3 bases and 0 bases respectively, with 6 bases between them. This CDR3 reads CASSEGPSYEQYF. Written as DNA, the CDR3 is TGTGCCAGCAGTGAGGGGCCCTCCTACGAGCAGTACTTC.